A single sample gave rise to the 22 T cell receptor beta chains below, sequenced in a study of T cells in Graves' hyperthyroidism and ophthalmopathy. The CDR3 regions of TCR beta were amplified from RNA transcripts. A set of HTBI primers served as the primers for a first-round RT-PCR of the TCR CDR3. TCRdb reprocessed the multiplex PCR reads with MiXCR, giving one entry per CDR3 protein. The table has 300,000 to 400,000 distinct CDR3 sequences, 15% to 20% seen once. Source material: blood. The origin of the receptors is a woman between 50 and 59 years old with Graves' hyperthyroidism.

This clonotype was counted at least ten times. The chain is built from TRBV4-1 and TRBJ1-2, with 12 nucleotides matching TRBD1. This CDR3 is 17 amino acids long. V was pared by 0 bases and J by 8 bases, with 10 bases of the junction left unmatched. Germline V gene data show CDR1 as MGHRA and CDR2 as YSYEKL. Here the CDR3 reads CASSQDRGTGGAGGYTF. CDR3 sequence (DNA): TGCGCCAGCAGCCAAGATCGGGGGACAGGGGGCGCAGGGGGCTACACCTTC.

This clonotype was counted only a few times. The rearrangement uses TRBV19 and TRBJ1-1, with D perhaps TRBD1 (5 bases). The germline V and J ends were trimmed by 7 bases and 1 base, with 13 bases remaining between them. This CDR3 region has 14 residues. CDR1 LNHDA and CDR2 SQIVND come from the germline V gene (reference sequence). Here the CDR3 reads CASITGTGNTEAFF. The CDR3, as DNA: TGTGCCAGTATTACGGGGACGGGGAACACTGAAGCTTTCTTT. Together with reference TRBV19 and TRBJ1-1, the CDR3 gives the full variable domain: DGGITQSPKYLFRKEGQNVTLSCEQNLNHDAMYWYRQDPGQGLRLIYYSQIVNDFQKGDIAEGYSVSREKKESFPLTVTSAQKNPTAFYLCASITGTGNTEAFFGQGTRLTVV.

The gene calls are TRBV20-1 and TRBJ1-1; D remains unclear. Germline CDR1 reads DFQATT; CDR2 reads SNEGSKA (reference sequence). The CDR3 loop spans 12 amino acids. V was pared by 5 bases and J by 0 bases, with 7 bases between. CDR3 sequence reads: CSALFLNTEAFF. CDR3 bases: TGCAGTGCTCTGTTTTTGAACACTGAAGCTTTCTTT.

This clonotype has at least ten counts. The CDR3 region is CASSFVPGGREQYV. The CDR3 nucleotides are TGTGCCAGCAGCTTCGTCCCGGGGGGCCGCGAGCAGTACGTC. This sequence joins TRBV7-9 and TRBJ2-7; tentatively, D is TRBD2 (7 bases). CDR3 size: 14 residues. V gave up 3 bases and J gave up 6 bases, with 15 bases separating them. CDR1 SEHNR and CDR2 FQNEAQ come from the germline V gene (reference sequence).

This clonotype has a count of ten or more. The V gene is TRBV3-1, the J gene TRBJ2-3; D gene ambiguous. The CDR3 is 16 residues long. Per the germline V gene, CDR1 is LGHDT and CDR2 is YNNKEL (reference sequence). V lost 0 bases and J 0 bases, leaving 10 bases between the germline ends. The CDR3 DNA reads as TGTGCCAGCAGCCAAGAGACGGTACCTAGCACAGATACGCAGTATTTT. Amino acid sequence: CASSQETVPSTDTQYF.

In this sample, this clonotype turned up many times. The gene calls are TRBV20-1 and TRBJ2-3; D may be TRBD1 (7 bases). V dropped 2 bases and J dropped 5 bases, with 17 bases sitting between them. Germline CDR1 DFQATT, CDR2 SNEGSKA (reference sequence). This CDR3 is built from 15 residues. The CDR3 here is CSARLPLRGVDTQYF. The CDR3 DNA sequence: TGCAGTGCTAGATTACCCCTCAGGGGGGTAGATACGCAGTATTTT.

Many counts were recorded for this clonotype. The chain combines TRBV20-1 with TRBJ1-2, with TRBD1 matching over 8 bases. This CDR3 spans 13 amino acids. The germline gives CDR1 DFQATT, CDR2 SNEGSKA (reference sequence). Losses at the gene ends were 6 bases for V and 4 bases for J; bases not matched to a gene: 7. The CDR3 loop is CSALRDRTYGYTF. The DNA of the CDR3 is TGCAGTGCCCTCCGGGACAGGACCTATGGCTACACCTTC.

This clonotype showed up just a few times. The rearrangement uses TRBV6-2 or TRBV6-3 and TRBJ2-5, with D maybe TRBD2 (7 bases). The V gene lost 7 bases and the J gene lost 4 bases, with 19 bases spanning the gap. The CDR3 is 15 residues long. CDR1 is MNHEY, CDR2 SVGEGT, per germline. CDR3 residues: CASTHTGGGRETQYF. DNA for the CDR3: TGTGCCAGCACCCATACGGGCGGGGGCCGAGAGACCCAGTACTTC.

This clonotype was seen a single time. The chain carries TRBV10-3 and TRBJ1-1; a possible D gene is TRBD1 (5 bases). The V gene's germline CDR1 is ENHRY and CDR2 SYGVKD. Deletions cut 8 bases from V and 0 bases from J, with 13 bases between. This CDR3 region has 14 residues. CDR3 sequence reads: CAIRGASMNTEAFF. The CDR3 coding sequence is TGTGCCATCCGCGGGGCATCCATGAACACTGAAGCTTTCTTT.

The sample holds many counts of this clonotype. The chain combines TRBV3-1 with TRBJ1-4; 8 nucleotides align to TRBD1. Trimming cost V 4 bases and J 6 bases; bases outside gene matches: 4. Per germline, CDR1 LGHDT and CDR2 YNNKEL (reference sequence). This CDR3 is built from 14 residues. For the CDR3, the DNA is TGTGCCAGCAGCCTGCGGACAGGGCATGAAAAACTGTTTTTT. This sequence encodes CASSLRTGHEKLFF.

The chain joins TRBV7-9 to TRBJ1-5; the D gene is possibly TRBD1 (5 bases). Germline-derived CDR1 and CDR2 are SEHNR and FQNEAQ (reference sequence). The CDR3 sequence is 15 residues long. Trimming stripped 5 bases from V and 5 bases from J, with 16 bases between. CDR3 loop: CASSTDRDRDQPQHF. The CDR3 DNA reads as TGTGCCAGCAGCACCGACCGGGACCGAGATCAGCCCCAGCATTTT.

The chain carries TRBV2 and TRBJ2-2, with 10 positions matching TRBD1. The germline gives CDR1 SNHLY, CDR2 FYNNEI. The CDR3 length is 16 residues. V trimming: 7 bases; J trimming: 6 bases; junction bases outside the gene matches: 11. CDR3 DNA: TGTGCCAGCACCCCAAGACCGGGACAGGGGTCCGGGGAGCTGTTTTTT. As protein: CASTPRPGQGSGELFF. Complete variable domain (other parts from reference TRBV2 and TRBJ2-2): EPEVTQTPSHQVTQMGQEVILRCVPISNHLYFYWYRQILGQKVEFLVSFYNNEISEKSEIFDDQFSVERPDGSNFTLKIRSTKLEDSAMYFCASTPRPGQGSGELFFGEGSRLTVL.

This clonotype was observed many times. The V and J genes are TRBV5-1 and TRBJ2-7, with D possibly called TRBD1 or TRBD2 (5 bases each). This CDR3 has 15 amino acids. V shed 5 bases and J shed 0 bases, with 15 bases lying between them. The germline V gene encodes CDR1 SGHRS and CDR2 YFSETQ. CDR3 nucleotide sequence: TGCGCCAGCAGGGGGGAAGGTGAGTGCTCCTACGAGCAGTACGTC. Translation gives CASRGEGECSYEQYV.

This clonotype was recorded a few times. The chain recombines TRBV6-1 with TRBJ2-2; 13 bases are a match to TRBD2. V gave up 6 bases and J gave up 6 bases; unmatched junction bases: 4. Germline V gene sequence: CDR1 MNHNS, CDR2 SASEGT. This CDR3 contains 15 residues. The CDR3 here is CASRRTSGGPGELFF. CDR3 sequence (DNA): TGTGCCAGCAGAAGGACTAGCGGGGGTCCCGGGGAGCTGTTTTTT.

This clonotype was counted many times. The rearrangement uses TRBV12-3 or TRBV12-4 and TRBJ1-2, with 9 bases identical to TRBD1. J gave up 7 bases and V 1 base, and 7 bases lay outside the gene matches. The CDR3 spans 15 residues. The chain's CDR3 is CASSLEADRGFGYTF. In nucleotides, the CDR3 is TGTGCCAGCAGTTTAGAAGCGGACAGGGGATTTGGCTACACCTTC.

In this sample, this clonotype turned up a few times. The chain links TRBV29-1 to TRBJ2-3; D is undetermined. CDR3 length: 13 residues. Trimming stripped 0 bases from V and 3 bases from J, with 7 bases between. Germline CDR1 is SQVTM and CDR2 is ANQGSEA. The CDR3 loop is CSVEDFSTDTQYF. In nucleotides, the CDR3 is TGCAGCGTTGAAGATTTCAGTACAGATACGCAGTATTTT.

In this sample, this clonotype turned up a few times. In nucleotides, the CDR3 is TGCAGTGCTAGAAGACCCTTAGCCAAAAACATTCAGTACTTC. This encodes CSARRPLAKNIQYF. The gene calls are TRBV20-1 and TRBJ2-4; D remains unclear. Germline V gene data show CDR1 as DFQATT and CDR2 as SNEGSKA (reference sequence). Trimming took off 2 bases at V and 0 bases at J, with 8 bases between the two ends. The CDR3 has 14 amino acids.

In DNA, the CDR3 is TGTGCCAGCAGTTCACGGGCAGGTTTTTCCTACGAGCAGTACGTC. The encoded protein is CASSSRAGFSYEQYV. This chain uses TRBV12-3 or TRBV12-4 with TRBJ2-7, with D unclear. V lost 4 bases, J lost 1 base, and 14 bases lay in between. This CDR3 has 15 amino acids.

This clonotype has a handful of counts. CDR3: CASSELAGAKNIQYF. The DNA of the CDR3 is TGTGCCAGCAGTGAACTAGCGGGGGCCAAAAACATTCAGTACTTC. This chain links TRBV2 with TRBJ2-4; 9 bases align to TRBD2. The V and J ends lost 2 bases and 1 base, in that order; junction bases with no gene match: 0. Per the germline V gene, CDR1 is SNHLY and CDR2 is FYNNEI. The CDR3 sequence is 15 residues long.

Ten or more counts support this clonotype. The V and J genes are TRBV2 and TRBJ2-1; 7 bases fit TRBD2. This CDR3 is built from 16 residues. With 5 bases clipped from V and 7 bases from J, the junction kept 14 bases outside the gene matches. Germline V gene lookup returns CDR1 SNHLY and CDR2 FYNNEI. This CDR3 reads CASSPSVRETRNEQFF. The CDR3 DNA reads TGTGCCAGCAGTCCCTCTGTGCGGGAGACTAGGAATGAGCAGTTCTTC.

This chain joins TRBV10-3 and TRBJ1-5, with a possible D match to TRBD1 (5 bases). This CDR3 region has 15 residues. The V and J ends lost 2 bases and 3 bases respectively, with 11 bases between them. In germline, CDR1 is ENHRY, CDR2 SYGVKD. CDR3 loop: CAISESGGPNQPQHF. The DNA of the CDR3 is TGTGCCATCAGTGAGAGCGGGGGTCCCAATCAGCCCCAGCATTTT.

DNA for the CDR3: TGTGCCAGCAGTTTAAACAGAGGCTATTCTAGTGGGGATACGCAGTATTTT. It translates to CASSLNRGYSSGDTQYF. The rearrangement uses TRBV12-3 or TRBV12-4 and TRBJ2-3; D gene ambiguous. The V end lost 2 bases, the J end lost 6 bases, and 21 bases lay between the germline ends. CDR3 size: 17 residues.